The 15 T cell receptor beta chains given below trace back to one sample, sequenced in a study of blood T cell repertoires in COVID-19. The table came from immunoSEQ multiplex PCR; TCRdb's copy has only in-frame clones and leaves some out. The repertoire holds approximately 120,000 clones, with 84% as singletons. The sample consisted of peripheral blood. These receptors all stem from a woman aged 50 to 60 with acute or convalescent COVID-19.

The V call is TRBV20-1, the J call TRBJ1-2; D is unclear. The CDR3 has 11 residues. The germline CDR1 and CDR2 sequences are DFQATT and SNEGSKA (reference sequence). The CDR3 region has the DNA TGCAGCCATCCTCGGGGAGGGGGCTACACCTTC. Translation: CSHPRGGGYTF.

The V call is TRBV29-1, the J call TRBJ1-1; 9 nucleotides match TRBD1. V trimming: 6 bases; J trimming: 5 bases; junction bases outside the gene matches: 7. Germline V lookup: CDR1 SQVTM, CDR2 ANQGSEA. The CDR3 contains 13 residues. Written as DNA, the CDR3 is TGCAGCGTCACGGGACAGGGATGGACTGAAGCTTTCTTT. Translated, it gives CSVTGQGWTEAFF.

Written as DNA, the CDR3 is TGTGCCAGCAGTCTACCCATAACCGGGACAGAAGTGAACACTGAAGCTTTCTTT. Translated: CASSLPITGTEVNTEAFF. The chain couples TRBV7-9 to TRBJ1-1; 7 bases align to TRBD1. The CDR3 runs to 18 residues. CDR1 and CDR2 (germline): SEHNR, FQNEAQ (reference sequence). The junction had 16 bases not matched to a gene; V was cut back by 6 bases and J by 0 bases.

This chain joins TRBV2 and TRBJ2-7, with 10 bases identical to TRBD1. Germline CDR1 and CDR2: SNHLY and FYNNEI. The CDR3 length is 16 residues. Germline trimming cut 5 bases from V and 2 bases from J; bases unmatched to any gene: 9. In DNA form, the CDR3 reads TGTGCCAGCAGTTCTCCGGGACAGGGGAATGCCTACGAGCAGTACTTC. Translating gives CASSSPGQGNAYEQYF.

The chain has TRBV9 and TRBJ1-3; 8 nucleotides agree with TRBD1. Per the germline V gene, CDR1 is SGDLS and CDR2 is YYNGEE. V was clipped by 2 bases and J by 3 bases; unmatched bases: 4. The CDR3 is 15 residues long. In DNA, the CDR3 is TGTGCCAGCAGCGTTACAGGGGGGTATGGAAACACCATATATTTT. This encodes CASSVTGGYGNTIYF.

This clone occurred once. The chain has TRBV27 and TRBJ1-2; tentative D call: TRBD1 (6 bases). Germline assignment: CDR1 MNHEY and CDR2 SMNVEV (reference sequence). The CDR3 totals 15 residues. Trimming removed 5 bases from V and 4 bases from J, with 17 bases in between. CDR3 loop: CASSPLRDTVYGYTF. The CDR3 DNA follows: TGTGCCAGCAGTCCCCTCCGGGACACAGTCTATGGCTACACCTTC.

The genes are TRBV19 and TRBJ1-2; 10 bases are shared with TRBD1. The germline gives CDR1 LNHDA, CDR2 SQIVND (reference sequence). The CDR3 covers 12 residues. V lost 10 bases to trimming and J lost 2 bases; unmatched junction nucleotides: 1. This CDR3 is CATGQGNYGYTF. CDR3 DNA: TGTGCCACGGGACAGGGGAACTATGGCTACACCTTC.

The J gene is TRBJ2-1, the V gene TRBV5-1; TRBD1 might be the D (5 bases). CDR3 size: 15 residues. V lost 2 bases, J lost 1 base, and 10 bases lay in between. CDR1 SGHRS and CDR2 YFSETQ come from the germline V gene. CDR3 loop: CASSFEPGSYNEQFF. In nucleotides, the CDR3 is TGCGCCAGCAGCTTTGAACCAGGGTCCTACAATGAGCAGTTCTTC.

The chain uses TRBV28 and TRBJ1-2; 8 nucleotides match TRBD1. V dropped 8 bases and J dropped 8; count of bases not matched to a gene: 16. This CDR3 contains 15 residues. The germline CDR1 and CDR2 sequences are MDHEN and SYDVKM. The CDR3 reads CASFGPDRAALGYTF. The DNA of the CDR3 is TGTGCCAGCTTCGGCCCGGACAGGGCTGCCTTGGGCTACACCTTC.

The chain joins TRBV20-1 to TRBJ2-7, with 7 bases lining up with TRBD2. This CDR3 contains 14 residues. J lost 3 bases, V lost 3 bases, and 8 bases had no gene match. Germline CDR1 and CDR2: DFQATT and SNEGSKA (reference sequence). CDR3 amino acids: CSASESGDLYEQYF. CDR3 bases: TGCAGTGCTAGTGAAAGCGGGGACCTCTACGAGCAGTACTTC.

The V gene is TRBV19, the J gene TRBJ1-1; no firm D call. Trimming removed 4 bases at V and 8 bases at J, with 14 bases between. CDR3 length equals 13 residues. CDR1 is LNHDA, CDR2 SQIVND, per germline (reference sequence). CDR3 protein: CASSKHSLKEAFF. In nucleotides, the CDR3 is TGTGCCAGTAGTAAACACAGCCTGAAGGAAGCTTTCTTT. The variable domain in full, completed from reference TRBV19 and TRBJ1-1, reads DGGITQSPKYLFRKEGQNVTLSCEQNLNHDAMYWYRQDPGQGLRLIYYSQIVNDFQKGDIAEGYSVSREKKESFPLTVTSAQKNPTAFYLCASSKHSLKEAFFGQGTRLTVV.

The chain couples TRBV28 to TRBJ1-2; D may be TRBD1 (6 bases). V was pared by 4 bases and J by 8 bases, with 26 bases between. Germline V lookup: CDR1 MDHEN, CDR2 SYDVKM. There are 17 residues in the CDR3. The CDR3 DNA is TGTGCCAGCAGTTATACAGGGTCTGGTTATTCCTTATTAGGCTACACCTTC. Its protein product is CASSYTGSGYSLLGYTF.

This CDR3 is CASSPRGGSEAFF. The CDR3 region has the DNA TGTGCCAGCAGCCCCCGGGGGGGGTCTGAAGCTTTCTTT. J is TRBJ1-1 and V is TRBV7-9; D perhaps matches TRBD1 (5 bases). The CDR3 contains 13 residues. The germline CDR1 and CDR2 sequences are SEHNR and FQNEAQ (reference sequence). V shed 5 bases and J shed 6 bases, with 13 bases lying between them.

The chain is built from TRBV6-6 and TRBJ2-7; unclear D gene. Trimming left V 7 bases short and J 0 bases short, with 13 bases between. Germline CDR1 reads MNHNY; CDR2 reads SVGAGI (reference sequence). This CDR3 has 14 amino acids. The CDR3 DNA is TGTGCCAGCAACCTAACCCCGAACTCCTACGAGCAGTACTTC. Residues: CASNLTPNSYEQYF.

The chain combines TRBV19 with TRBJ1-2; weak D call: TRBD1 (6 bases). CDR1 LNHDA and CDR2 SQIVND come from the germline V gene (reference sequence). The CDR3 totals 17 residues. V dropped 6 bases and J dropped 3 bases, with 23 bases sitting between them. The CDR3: CASSSIPGADSHYGYTF. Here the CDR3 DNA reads TGTGCCAGTAGCAGTATACCCGGGGCGGACAGCCACTATGGCTACACCTTC.